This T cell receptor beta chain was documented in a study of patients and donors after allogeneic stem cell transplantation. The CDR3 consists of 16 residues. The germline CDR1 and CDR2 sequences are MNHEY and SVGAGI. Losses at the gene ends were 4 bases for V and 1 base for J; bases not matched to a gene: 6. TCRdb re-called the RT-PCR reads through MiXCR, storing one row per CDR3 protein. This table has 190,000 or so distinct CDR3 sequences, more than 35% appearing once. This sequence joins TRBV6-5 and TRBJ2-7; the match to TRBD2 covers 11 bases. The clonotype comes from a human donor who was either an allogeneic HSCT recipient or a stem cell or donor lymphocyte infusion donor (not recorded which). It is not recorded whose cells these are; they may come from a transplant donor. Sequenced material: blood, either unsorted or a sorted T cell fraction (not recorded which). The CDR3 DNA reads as TGTGCCAGCAGTTTGGTAGCGGGAGGGGTATCCTACGAGCAGTACTTC. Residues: CASSLVAGGVSYEQYF.